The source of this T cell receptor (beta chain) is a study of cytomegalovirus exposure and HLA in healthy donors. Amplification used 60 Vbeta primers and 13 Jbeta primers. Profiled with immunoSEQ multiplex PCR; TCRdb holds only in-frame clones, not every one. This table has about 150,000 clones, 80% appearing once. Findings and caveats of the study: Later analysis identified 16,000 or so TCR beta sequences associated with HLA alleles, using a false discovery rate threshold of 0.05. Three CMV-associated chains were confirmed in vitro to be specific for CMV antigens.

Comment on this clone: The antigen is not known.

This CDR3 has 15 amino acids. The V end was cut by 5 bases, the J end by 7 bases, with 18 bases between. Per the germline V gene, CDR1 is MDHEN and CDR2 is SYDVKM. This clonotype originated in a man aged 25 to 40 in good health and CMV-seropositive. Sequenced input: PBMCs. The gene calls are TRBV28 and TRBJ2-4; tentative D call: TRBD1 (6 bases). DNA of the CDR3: TGTGCCAGCAGTCCCGCAGGGGACATAGGTAACATTCAGTACTTC. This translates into CASSPAGDIGNIQYF.